Listed below are T cell receptor beta chains from one sample, sequenced in a study of regulatory T cells in long-lasting Graves disease. A single record per CDR3 protein comes from TCRdb applying MiXCR to the multiplex PCR reads. The table lists about 660,000 distinct CDR3 sequences, around 30% of them singletons. Sequenced material: peripheral blood mononuclear cells (PBMCs), taken when the disease was refractory, from a patient treated with antithyroid drugs. These receptors originate from a female donor with Graves disease. CDR3s include the opening cysteine and the closing phenylalanine or tryptophan. Fields, in order: J gene, V gene, D gene, clone size, CDR3 protein, CDR3 DNA. The D gene is left open where the match is weak. Not every row has a clone size; where given, it reads once, few, many or a size class.

J: TRBJ1-2; V: TRBV29-1; D: -; size: few; CDR3: CSVEDRQGHGYTF; DNA: TGCAGCGTTGAAGATCGGCAGGGTCATGGCTACACCTTC
J: TRBJ1-3; V: TRBV2; D: TRBD1; size: once; CDR3: CASSEMGQPGPGNTIYF; DNA: TGTGCCAGCAGTGAAATGGGACAGCCGGGGCCTGGAAACACCATATATTTT
J: TRBJ1-2; V: TRBV3-1; D: -; size: -; CDR3: CASSQENRVFNGYTF; DNA: TGTGCCAGCAGCCAAGAGAACAGGGTGTTCAATGGCTACACCTTC
J: TRBJ1-2; V: TRBV2; D: TRBD1; size: many; CDR3: CATRGAGHGYTF; DNA: TGTGCCACCAGGGGGGCAGGGCATGGCTACACCTTC
J: TRBJ1-2; V: TRBV12-3/TRBV12-4; D: -; size: -; CDR3: CASSPTSRGPNYGYTF; DNA: TGTGCCAGCAGTCCCACCTCCCGGGGGCCAAACTATGGCTACACCTTC
J: TRBJ2-3; V: TRBV5-1; D: -; size: -; CDR3: CASSFQGGADTQYF; DNA: TGCGCCAGCAGCTTCCAGGGAGGAGCAGATACGCAGTATTTT
J: TRBJ2-2; V: TRBV29-1; D: -; size: -; CDR3: CSVERQDTGELFF; DNA: TGCAGCGTTGAAAGGCAGGACACCGGGGAGCTGTTTTTT
J: TRBJ2-7; V: TRBV2; D: TRBD2; size: many; CDR3: CASSEREGSYEQYF; DNA: TGTGCCAGCAGTGAACGGGAGGGATCCTACGAGCAGTACTTC
J: TRBJ1-4; V: TRBV30; D: -; size: -; CDR3: CALAGARGEKLFF; DNA: TGTGCCCTGGCGGGGGCGCGAGGAGAAAAACTGTTTTTT
J: TRBJ2-7; V: TRBV5-1; D: TRBD2; size: few; CDR3: CASSTAGTTSEEQYF; DNA: TGCGCCAGCAGCACCGCCGGGACTACTAGTGAGGAGCAGTACTTC
J: TRBJ1-1; V: TRBV28; D: -; size: many; CDR3: CASRGDSRAEAFF; DNA: TGTGCCAGCAGAGGCGATTCGAGGGCTGAAGCTTTCTTT
J: TRBJ2-5; V: TRBV5-5; D: TRBD2; size: -; CDR3: CASSLELAGSQETQYF; DNA: TGTGCCAGCAGCTTGGAACTAGCGGGATCCCAAGAGACCCAGTACTTC
J: TRBJ2-7; V: TRBV12-3/TRBV12-4; D: TRBD1; size: many; CDR3: CASSETGIYEQYF; DNA: TGTGCCAGCAGTGAGACAGGGATATACGAGCAGTACTTC
J: TRBJ2-7; V: TRBV4-2; D: TRBD1; size: once; CDR3: CASSQDQGVLSYEQYF; DNA: TGTGCCAGCAGCCAAGATCAGGGGGTCTTGTCCTACGAGCAGTACTTC
J: TRBJ1-5; V: TRBV28; D: -; size: many; CDR3: CASSLNTARNQPQHF; DNA: TGTGCCAGCAGCCTAAACACCGCCCGAAATCAGCCCCAGCATTTT
J: TRBJ2-7; V: TRBV15; D: TRBD2; size: -; CDR3: CATSRDLSSGRASYEQYF; DNA: TGTGCCACCAGCAGAGATCTATCTAGCGGGAGGGCCTCCTACGAGCAGTACTTC
J: TRBJ1-2; V: TRBV12-3/TRBV12-4; D: TRBD1; size: many; CDR3: CASTRTGVGGYTF; DNA: TGTGCCAGCACCAGGACAGGGGTTGGTGGCTACACCTTC
J: TRBJ2-4; V: TRBV10-1; D: -; size: -; CDR3: CASSESGGENIQYF; DNA: TGCGCCAGCAGTGAGTCTGGGGGTGAAAACATTCAGTACTTC
J: TRBJ2-7; V: TRBV11-2; D: -; size: few; CDR3: CASSLDGGSYEQYF; DNA: TGTGCCAGCAGCTTAGATGGTGGGTCCTACGAGCAGTACTTC
J: TRBJ2-5; V: TRBV12-3/TRBV12-4; D: -; size: -; CDR3: CASSLGVLARGQETQYF; DNA: TGTGCCAGCAGCTTAGGTGTCCTAGCGCGAGGTCAAGAGACCCAGTACTTC
J: TRBJ1-2; V: TRBV6-5; D: -; size: -; CDR3: CASSYRPEGGYTF; DNA: TGTGCCAGCAGTTACCGGCCGGAGGGGGGCTACACCTTC
J: TRBJ1-2; V: TRBV11-2; D: -; size: many; CDR3: CASSPSNGFGYTF; DNA: TGTGCCAGCAGCCCCAGCAACGGCTTTGGCTACACCTTC
J: TRBJ1-5; V: TRBV7-6; D: TRBD1; size: -; CDR3: CASSSEPGQGPGGSNQPQHF; DNA: TGTGCCAGCAGCTCTGAACCGGGACAGGGGCCGGGTGGGAGCAATCAGCCCCAGCATTTT
J: TRBJ1-5; V: TRBV28; D: TRBD1; size: many; CDR3: CASSSSGTGDQPQHF; DNA: TGTGCCAGCAGTTCGTCCGGGACAGGGGATCAGCCCCAGCATTTT
J: TRBJ2-7; V: TRBV7-9; D: TRBD2; size: few; CDR3: CASSPPTSGRVDEQYF; DNA: TGTGCCAGCAGCCCGCCGACTAGCGGGAGGGTCGACGAGCAGTACTTC
J: TRBJ1-4; V: TRBV7-8; D: TRBD1; size: -; CDR3: CASSQHRGLDEKLFF; DNA: TGTGCCAGCAGCCAGCACAGGGGGCTGGATGAAAAACTGTTTTTT
J: TRBJ2-7; V: TRBV20-1; D: -; size: -; CDR3: CSAGGNAYEQYF; DNA: TGCAGTGCGGGCGGGAATGCCTACGAGCAGTACTTC
J: TRBJ1-1; V: TRBV19; D: TRBD1; size: few; CDR3: CASSPPGTGAFF; DNA: TGTGCCAGTAGTCCGCCTGGGACAGGAGCTTTCTTT
J: TRBJ2-2; V: TRBV6-1; D: TRBD1; size: few; CDR3: CASSETGGRNTGELFF; DNA: TGTGCCAGCAGCGAGACAGGGGGCCGTAACACCGGGGAGCTGTTTTTT
J: TRBJ2-5; V: TRBV18; D: TRBD1; size: -; CDR3: CASSDRARETQYF; DNA: TGTGCCAGCTCAGACAGGGCCCGGGAGACCCAGTACTTC
J: TRBJ1-4; V: TRBV9; D: -; size: many; CDR3: CASSAGVREKLFF; DNA: TGTGCCAGCAGCGCAGGCGTGCGCGAAAAACTGTTTTTT
J: TRBJ2-1; V: TRBV30; D: -; size: -; CDR3: CAWSEAAGRSLYNEQFF; DNA: TGTGCCTGGAGTGAGGCGGCGGGGAGGAGTCTATACAATGAGCAGTTCTTC
J: TRBJ1-6; V: TRBV10-3; D: TRBD1; size: few; CDR3: CAISDEGAHSPLHF; DNA: TGTGCCATCAGTGATGAGGGGGCTCATTCACCCCTCCACTTT
J: TRBJ1-4; V: TRBV24-1; D: -; size: many; CDR3: CATSDSPTGEKLFF; DNA: TGTGCCACCAGTGATTCACCTACAGGGGAAAAACTGTTTTTT
J: TRBJ1-2; V: TRBV29-1; D: -; size: few; CDR3: CSVEDHREYYGYTF; DNA: TGCAGCGTTGAAGATCACAGGGAGTACTATGGCTACACCTTC
J: TRBJ2-4; V: TRBV20-1; D: -; size: few; CDR3: CSARDPEGGGDGNIQYF; DNA: TGCAGTGCTAGAGACCCTGAGGGTGGAGGAGATGGAAACATTCAGTACTTC
J: TRBJ1-4; V: TRBV29-1; D: -; size: -; CDR3: CSVVYSATNEKLFF; DNA: TGCAGCGTTGTGTACTCTGCAACTAATGAAAAACTGTTTTTT
J: TRBJ2-2; V: TRBV10-3; D: -; size: -; CDR3: CAISELASTGELFF; DNA: TGTGCCATCAGTGAGTTGGCTAGTACCGGGGAGCTGTTTTTT
J: TRBJ1-4; V: TRBV19; D: TRBD1; size: once; CDR3: CASSIWRDRGQRKPNEKLFF; DNA: TGTGCCAGTAGTATATGGCGGGACAGGGGGCAGCGAAAACCTAATGAAAAACTGTTTTTT
J: TRBJ1-4; V: TRBV9; D: -; size: -; CDR3: CASSVSGSLNEKLFF; DNA: TGTGCCAGCAGCGTCTCGGGGAGCCTCAATGAAAAACTGTTTTTT
J: TRBJ1-6; V: TRBV6-2/TRBV6-3; D: -; size: -; CDR3: CASSYSAGAGNSPLHF; DNA: TGTGCCAGCAGTTACTCGGCGGGGGCTGGTAATTCACCCCTCCACTTT
J: TRBJ1-1; V: TRBV29-1; D: TRBD1; size: -; CDR3: CLATGGDFTEAFF; DNA: TGCCTGGCCACAGGGGGCGATTTCACTGAAGCTTTCTTT
J: TRBJ1-1; V: TRBV5-1; D: -; size: -; CDR3: CASSLVGIMNTEAFF; DNA: TGCGCCAGCAGCTTGGTGGGGATTATGAACACTGAAGCTTTCTTT
J: TRBJ2-7; V: TRBV2; D: TRBD1; size: many; CDR3: CASSEQGAGYEQYF; DNA: TGTGCCAGCAGTGAACAGGGGGCAGGCTACGAGCAGTACTTC
J: TRBJ1-1; V: TRBV6-1; D: -; size: many; CDR3: CASGNVGSKAFF; DNA: TGTGCCAGCGGGAACGTGGGGTCTAAAGCTTTCTTT
J: TRBJ1-2; V: TRBV7-9; D: -; size: many; CDR3: CASSRRGNYGYTF; DNA: TGTGCCAGCAGCCGCCGGGGGAACTATGGCTACACCTTC
J: TRBJ1-4; V: TRBV5-5; D: TRBD1; size: -; CDR3: CASSGQGGEKLFF; DNA: TGTGCCAGCAGTGGACAGGGAGGAGAAAAACTGTTTTTT
J: TRBJ1-6; V: TRBV12-3/TRBV12-4; D: TRBD1; size: many; CDR3: CASRPGQGSGPLHF; DNA: TGTGCCAGCAGACCCGGACAGGGGTCTGGACCCCTCCACTTT
J: TRBJ1-5; V: TRBV19; D: -; size: -; CDR3: CASTPTGQSLSNQPQHF; DNA: TGTGCCAGTACCCCAACCGGACAGAGCCTTAGCAATCAGCCCCAGCATTTT
J: TRBJ1-6; V: TRBV19; D: -; size: -; CDR3: CASRRGRDNSPLHF; DNA: TGTGCCAGTAGGCGTGGCAGAGATAATTCACCCCTCCACTTT
J: TRBJ2-1; V: TRBV5-1; D: TRBD2; size: -; CDR3: CASSLVSLAGVVDEQFF; DNA: TGCGCCAGCAGCTTGGTATCACTAGCGGGAGTAGTCGATGAGCAGTTCTTC
J: TRBJ1-1; V: TRBV6-1; D: TRBD1; size: -; CDR3: CASSRTGNEAFF; DNA: TGTGCCAGCAGTCGGACAGGGAATGAAGCTTTCTTT
J: TRBJ1-2; V: TRBV10-1; D: -; size: few; CDR3: CASSESTGPRLSYGYTF; DNA: TGCGCCAGCAGTGAGTCGACGGGACCGAGGTTATCGTACGGCTACACCTTC
J: TRBJ1-1; V: TRBV19; D: -; size: few; CDR3: CASFQGGMNTEAFF; DNA: TGTGCCAGTTTCCAGGGAGGCATGAACACTGAAGCTTTCTTT